Listed here are 30 T cell receptor beta chains from one sample, sequenced in a study of T cells after yellow fever vaccination. TCRdb itself ran the 5' RACE reads through MiXCR, one entry per CDR3 protein. The profile shows about 310,000 distinct CDR3 sequences, 3% to 4.5% of them singletons. This specimen was PBMCs, taken on the day of the yellow fever booster vaccination. The receptors derive from a man between 18 and 29 years old who received the YFV17D yellow fever vaccine.

This chain connects TRBV12-3 or TRBV12-4 to TRBJ2-5, with D hard to call. The CDR3 has 16 residues. The germline V and J ends were trimmed by 6 bases and 1 base, with 18 bases remaining between them. CDR3 protein: CASSPKMGITQETQYF. In DNA, the CDR3 is TGTGCCAGCAGCCCGAAGATGGGCATTACCCAAGAGACCCAGTACTTC.

This clonotype came up many times. The V and J genes are TRBV7-2 and TRBJ2-7, with 7 bases that match TRBD1. CDR1 and CDR2 (germline): SGHTA, FQGNSA. J lost 2 bases, V lost 5 bases, and 9 bases had no gene match. CDR3 length: 15 residues. The CDR3 sequence: CASSRLQGDPYEQYF. CDR3 coding DNA: TGTGCCAGCAGCCGACTTCAGGGGGACCCCTACGAGCAGTACTTC.

This clonotype was counted ten times or more. The chain is built from TRBV7-2 and TRBJ2-4; the match to TRBD2 covers 10 bases. V dropped 0 bases and J dropped 7; count of bases not matched to a gene: 6. CDR3 length equals 16 residues. Germline V CDR1 and CDR2: SGHTA, FQGNSA. The CDR3 region is CASSLAPSAGGNIQYF. The CDR3 region has the DNA TGTGCCAGCAGCTTAGCCCCCTCAGCGGGGGGGAACATTCAGTACTTC. Filled out from reference TRBV7-2 and TRBJ2-4, the complete variable domain reads GAGVSQSPSNKVTEKGKDVELRCDPISGHTALYWYRQSLGQGLEFLIYFQGNSAPDKSGLPSDRFSAERTGGSVSTLTIQRTQQEDSAVYLCASSLAPSAGGNIQYFGAGTRLSVL.

This clonotype has more than one count but fewer than ten. V and J are TRBV9 and TRBJ1-1; D remains ambiguous. Trimming shortened V by 2 bases and J by 4 bases, and 15 bases separated the two germline ends. The CDR3 is 15 amino acids. Per germline, CDR1 SGDLS and CDR2 YYNGEE. The CDR3 nucleotides are TGTGCCAGCAGCGTCGCCACAGCAGGTGTCACTGAAGCTTTCTTT. Its protein is CASSVATAGVTEAFF.

The chain joins TRBV19 to TRBJ1-2, with D hard to call. The CDR3 has 15 amino acids. Trimming pared 4 bases from V and 6 bases from J, leaving 18 bases between. Germline CDR1 and CDR2: LNHDA and SQIVND (reference sequence). The CDR3 loop is CASSNPNVGIHGYTF. CDR3 bases: TGTGCCAGTAGTAATCCCAATGTTGGTATTCATGGCTACACCTTC.

This clonotype was counted at least ten times. The chain joins TRBV15 to TRBJ2-5, with TRBD2 matching 16 bases. The ends lost 1 base at V and 4 bases at J; junction bases unmatched: 15. The CDR3 contains 21 residues. Germline V gene data show CDR1 as LNHNV and CDR2 as YYDKDF (reference sequence). For the CDR3, the DNA is TGTGCCACCAGCAGAGTGCCCTCCGGGACTAGCGGGGGGGCCTTTTCAGAGACCCAGTACTTC. Translated, it gives CATSRVPSGTSGGAFSETQYF.

This clonotype was counted only a few times. The rearrangement uses TRBV7-2 and TRBJ2-5, with 10 nucleotides matching TRBD1. V was pared by 3 bases and J by 4 bases, with 8 bases of the junction left unmatched. Germline lookup yields CDR1 SGHTA and CDR2 FQGNSA. The CDR3 has 16 amino acids. CDR3 nucleotide sequence: TGTGCCAGCAGCTTGGGGACAGGGGCGCTAGTAGAGACCCAGTACTTC. Protein sequence: CASSLGTGALVETQYF.

CDR3 protein: CSVHRTGKEAGELFF. In DNA, the CDR3 is TGCAGCGTCCATAGGACAGGGAAGGAGGCCGGGGAGCTGTTTTTT. V and J are TRBV29-1 and TRBJ2-2; TRBD1 matches at 8 bases. V was clipped by 6 bases and J by 6 bases; unmatched bases: 12. The V gene's germline CDR1 is SQVTM and CDR2 ANQGSEA. The CDR3 is made up of 15 amino acids.

Ten or more counts support this clonotype. This sequence joins TRBV9 and TRBJ2-2; D is ambiguous. The germline gives CDR1 SGDLS, CDR2 YYNGEE. The CDR3 is made up of 12 amino acids. Trimming pared 5 bases from V and 2 bases from J, leaving 4 bases between. CDR3 bases: TGTGCCAGCAGTAAAAACACCGGGGAGCTGTTTTTT. This sequence encodes CASSKNTGELFF.

This chain joins TRBV5-1 and TRBJ2-3; D is unresolved. Germline CDR1 and CDR2: SGHRS and YFSETQ. V gave up 0 bases and J gave up 2 bases, with 13 bases separating them. The CDR3 totals 16 residues. CDR3 sequence reads: CASSLAHVSVTDTQYF. The CDR3 region has the DNA TGCGCCAGCAGCTTGGCCCATGTATCGGTCACAGATACGCAGTATTTT.

This clonotype was detected many times. The chain joins TRBV7-2 to TRBJ2-5; 9 positions agree with TRBD1. CDR3 size: 17 residues. Germline CDR1 SGHTA, CDR2 FQGNSA. The trim removed 2 bases at V and 0 bases at J, leaving 7 bases unmatched. CDR3 nucleotide sequence: TGTGCCAGCAGCTTATCCGGACAGGGGTCGTACCAAGAGACCCAGTACTTC. Its translation: CASSLSGQGSYQETQYF.

This clonotype showed up many times. This chain links TRBV5-1 with TRBJ2-3, with 10 bases fitting TRBD2. Trimming at V came to 1 base and at J to 4 bases, leaving 9 bases not matched to a gene. Germline loops: CDR1 SGHRS, CDR2 YFSETQ. The CDR3 contains 17 residues. CDR3 amino acids: CASSLRPGAGGPDTQYF. The DNA for the CDR3 is TGCGCCAGCAGCTTGCGGCCGGGAGCGGGGGGGCCAGATACGCAGTATTTT. The entire variable domain, with the rest obtained from reference TRBV5-1 and TRBJ2-3, is as follows: KAGVTQTPRYLIKTRGQQVTLSCSPISGHRSVSWYQQTPGQGLQFLFEYFSETQRNKGNFPGRFSGRQFSNSRSEMNVSTLELGDSALYLCASSLRPGAGGPDTQYFGPGTRLTVL.

This clonotype has at least ten counts. The V and J genes are TRBV12-3 or TRBV12-4 and TRBJ2-4; TRBD1 matches 9 bases. The CDR3 loop spans 17 amino acids. V was clipped by 2 bases and J by 7 bases; unmatched bases: 12. CDR3 amino acids: CASSLRTGANRDNIQYF. CDR3 nucleotides: TGTGCCAGCAGTTTAAGGACAGGGGCCAACCGTGACAACATTCAGTACTTC.

The genes are TRBV7-3 and TRBJ2-2; tentatively, D is TRBD2 (6 bases). Germline V gene data show CDR1 as SGHTA and CDR2 as FQGTGA. V lost 4 bases and J lost 6, with 18 bases in between. This CDR3 region has 16 residues. DNA for the CDR3: TGTGCCAGCAGCTCGTCGGAGGGGTCGGAGGCCGGGGAGCTGTTTTTT. Translating gives CASSSSEGSEAGELFF.

V and J are TRBV3-1 and TRBJ2-2; 9 nucleotides match TRBD2. In germline, CDR1 is LGHDT, CDR2 YNNKEL (reference sequence). The CDR3 is 16 residues long. V was pared by 4 bases and J by 0 bases, with 3 bases of the junction left unmatched. The CDR3 sequence: CASSRTSAANTGELFF. DNA for the CDR3: TGTGCCAGCAGCCGGACTAGCGCCGCGAACACCGGGGAGCTGTTTTTT.

Ten or more counts support this clonotype. The rearrangement uses TRBV4-3 and TRBJ2-2, with a tentative D call TRBD2 (5 bases). The CDR3 length is 15 residues. The V end was cut by 1 base, the J end by 7 bases, with 13 bases between. CDR1 and CDR2 (germline): LGHNA, YSLEER. CDR3 sequence reads: CASSQGLPYGGELFF. The CDR3 coding sequence is TGCGCCAGCAGCCAAGGACTACCGTACGGCGGGGAGCTGTTTTTT.

This clonotype was counted at least ten times. This chain joins TRBV20-1 and TRBJ2-4; possible D gene TRBD1, 5 bases. CDR3 size: 15 residues. Germline lookup yields CDR1 DFQATT and CDR2 SNEGSKA (reference sequence). The V end lost 0 bases, the J end lost 4 bases, and 13 bases lay between the germline ends. CDR3 sequence (DNA): TGCAGTGCTAGAGATCTGGAGACAGCTAAAAACATTCAGTACTTC. It yields the protein CSARDLETAKNIQYF.

This clonotype was found a few times. The chain is built from TRBV15 and TRBJ2-7, with 8 bases lining up with TRBD1. In germline, CDR1 is LNHNV, CDR2 YYDKDF (reference sequence). The junction had 8 bases not matched to a gene; V was cut back by 3 bases and J by 10 bases. This CDR3 has 13 amino acids. CDR3 DNA sequence: TGTGCCACCAGCAGTGACGGACAGGGAGAACAGTACTTC. Amino acids: CATSSDGQGEQYF.

The table lists this clonotype with many counts. The chain has TRBV6-6 and TRBJ2-7, with D unclear. The V end lost 4 bases, the J end lost 8 bases, and 15 bases lay between the germline ends. CDR3 length: 13 residues. The germline gives CDR1 MNHNY, CDR2 SVGAGI (reference sequence). The CDR3 sequence: CASSSGGVPKQYV. CDR3 DNA: TGTGCCAGCAGTTCAGGTGGTGTCCCGAAGCAGTACGTC.

This CDR3 reads CASSYIGTVYEQYF. CDR3 DNA: TGTGCCAGCAGTTATATCGGGACAGTCTACGAGCAGTACTTC. The chain uses TRBV6-2 or TRBV6-3 and TRBJ2-7; 7 bases agree with TRBD1. The germline gives CDR1 MNHEY, CDR2 SVGEGT. V lost 3 bases and J lost 3; bases outside the gene matches: 5. The CDR3 sequence is 14 residues long.

Ten or more counts support this clonotype. The chain recombines TRBV12-3 or TRBV12-4 with TRBJ2-2; TRBD1 agrees at 9 bases. The CDR3 is 15 amino acids. With V trimmed by 6 bases and J by 5 bases, 7 bases remained unmatched. The DNA for the CDR3 is TGTGCCAGCAGCCGTCCCGGGACAGGGACCGGGGAGCTGTTTTTT. This codes for CASSRPGTGTGELFF.

The J gene is TRBJ2-2, the V gene TRBV10-3; weak D call: TRBD2 (6 bases). This CDR3 region has 14 residues. V was pared by 4 bases and J by 5 bases, with 11 bases between. The germline V gene encodes CDR1 ENHRY and CDR2 SYGVKD. The CDR3 DNA follows: TGTGCCATCAGTGGGGACTTAAGGACCGGGGAGCTGTTTTTT. This translates into CAISGDLRTGELFF.

The chain carries TRBV6-1 and TRBJ1-4; TRBD1 aligns across 7 bases. Germline V CDR1 and CDR2: MNHNS, SASEGT. The CDR3 consists of 15 residues. V lost 6 bases and J lost 8; bases outside the gene matches: 12. In nucleotides, the CDR3 is TGTGCCAGCAGATACGAGGGGGCTAGCAGGGAAAAACTGTTTTTT. Protein sequence: CASRYEGASREKLFF.

This clonotype was counted at least ten times. This chain links TRBV12-5 with TRBJ2-3, with 8 bases aligning to TRBD1. The CDR3 consists of 16 residues. Germline CDR1 LGHNT, CDR2 FRNRAP. The V segment lost 4 bases and the J segment 2 bases; nucleotides outside the gene matches: 8. The CDR3 region is CASGSSGQGYTDTQYF. The DNA for the CDR3 is TGTGCTAGTGGTTCGTCTGGACAGGGATACACAGATACGCAGTATTTT.

This clonotype was observed a handful of times. The V gene is TRBV24-1, the J gene TRBJ2-5, with 7 bases that match TRBD2. Germline values: CDR1 KGHDR, CDR2 SFDVKD. After removal of 9 bases from V and 5 bases from J, the junction contained 11 bases not matched to a gene. This CDR3 spans 14 amino acids. CDR3 coding DNA: TGTGCCACCGGGGGGGTACAGGTGCCGGAGACCCAGTACTTC. Protein sequence: CATGGVQVPETQYF.

Ten or more counts support this clonotype. V usage is TRBV5-1 and J usage is TRBJ1-6; D possibly corresponds to TRBD1 (5 bases). The germline V gene encodes CDR1 SGHRS and CDR2 YFSETQ. Trimming pared 2 bases from V and 9 bases from J, leaving 9 bases between. The length of the CDR3 is 13 residues. In DNA form, the CDR3 reads TGCGCCAGCAGCTTCCCAGGGACTTCACCCCTCCACTTT. Translated, it gives CASSFPGTSPLHF.

This clonotype was counted many times. The rearrangement joins TRBV5-1 to TRBJ2-7; possibly TRBD2 for D (5 bases). CDR1 SGHRS and CDR2 YFSETQ come from the germline V gene. Trimming cost V 2 bases and J 2 bases, with 5 bases left between them. The CDR3 is 12 residues long. The CDR3 here is CASSFGTYEQYF. The CDR3 coding sequence is TGCGCCAGCAGCTTCGGGACCTACGAGCAGTACTTC.

In its sample, this clonotype was seen a few times. The chain has TRBV29-1 and TRBJ1-1, with TRBD1 as a possible D gene (5 bases). There are 12 residues in the CDR3. Trimming shortened V by 5 bases and J by 3 bases, and 10 bases separated the two germline ends. Germline V lookup: CDR1 SQVTM, CDR2 ANQGSEA. CDR3 loop: CSVKGFYTEAFF. The CDR3 DNA sequence: TGCAGCGTTAAGGGGTTCTACACTGAAGCTTTCTTT.

The V and J genes are TRBV7-6 and TRBJ1-6; 10 bases match TRBD1. J lost 7 bases, V lost 5 bases, and 5 bases had no gene match. The V gene's germline CDR1 is SGHVS and CDR2 FNYEAQ. The CDR3 sequence is 15 residues long. CDR3 in DNA: TGTGCCAGCAGCCCGACAGGGGGCTGGAATTCACCCCTCCACTTT. Translation: CASSPTGGWNSPLHF.

This clonotype was picked up a small number of times. V gene TRBV9 combines with J gene TRBJ2-1, with 11 bases matching TRBD2. CDR1 and CDR2 from the germline V gene are SGDLS and YYNGEE. The junction had 5 bases not matched to a gene; V was cut back by 4 bases and J by 8 bases. The CDR3 loop spans 14 amino acids. The CDR3 bases are TGTGCCAGCAGCTTCGAGACTAGCGGGGATGAGCAGTTCTTC. It encodes CASSFETSGDEQFF.